What follows is one T cell receptor (beta chain) and its context. The target antigen is unknown. These data are taken from a study of regulatory T cells in long-lasting Graves disease. Study context: The definition of persistent Graves' disease was over 5 years of antithyroid drugs with positive TSH receptor antibodies. Regarding the study as a whole: Thyroid tissue went unexamined; only peripheral blood was analyzed.

Time point here: persistent/refractory GD, antithyroid drugs over 5 years with positive TRAb. The TCR library was made from RNA extracted from PBMCs. The authors diagnosed Graves' disease using American Thyroid Association guidelines. Arm-PCR of CDR3 regions and iRepertoire HTBI primers were used to build TCR beta libraries. One entry per CDR3 protein, called by TCRdb with MiXCR from the multiplex PCR reads. The sample lists a few hundred thousand distinct CDR3 sequences; about 25% were seen once. Source: peripheral blood mononuclear cells (PBMCs), taken when the disease was refractory, from a patient treated with antithyroid drugs. This clonotype was obtained from a female donor with Graves disease.

The CDR3: CASSPSITHREVQETQYF. In nucleotides, the CDR3 is TGTGCCAGCAGCCCCTCAATAACACACAGGGAGGTACAAGAGACCCAGTACTTC. This chain uses TRBV3-1 with TRBJ2-4, with D perhaps given as TRBD1 or TRBD2 (6 bases each). The J call is doubtful: the DNA matches TRBJ2-5 better. The CDR3 loop spans 18 amino acids. Germline V CDR1 and CDR2: LGHDT, YNNKEL (reference sequence).